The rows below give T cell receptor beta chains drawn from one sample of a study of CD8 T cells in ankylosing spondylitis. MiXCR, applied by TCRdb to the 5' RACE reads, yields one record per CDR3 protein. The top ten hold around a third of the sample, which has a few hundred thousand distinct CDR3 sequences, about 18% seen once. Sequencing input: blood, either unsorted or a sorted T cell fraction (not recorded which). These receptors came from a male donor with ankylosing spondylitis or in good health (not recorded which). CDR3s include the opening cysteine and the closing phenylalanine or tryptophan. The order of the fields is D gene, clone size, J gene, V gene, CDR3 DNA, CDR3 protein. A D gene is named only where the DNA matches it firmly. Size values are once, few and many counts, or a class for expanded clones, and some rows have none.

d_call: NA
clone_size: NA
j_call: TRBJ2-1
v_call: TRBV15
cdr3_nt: TGTGCCACCGGTTGGGGGCTTTCCTACAATGAGCAGTTCTTC
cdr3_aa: CATGWGLSYNEQFF

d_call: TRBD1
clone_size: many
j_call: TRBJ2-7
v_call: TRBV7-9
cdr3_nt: TGTGCCAGCAGTACCGGGACAGGGGAGCGCGAGCAGTACTTC
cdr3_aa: CASSTGTGEREQYF

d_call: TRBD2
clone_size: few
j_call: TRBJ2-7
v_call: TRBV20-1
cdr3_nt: TGCAGTGCTAGAGGAGGACTAGCGGAGCACGAGCAGTACTTC
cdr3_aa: CSARGGLAEHEQYF

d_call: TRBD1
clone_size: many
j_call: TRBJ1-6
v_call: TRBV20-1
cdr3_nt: TGCAGTGCTAGTAGGGGGACAGGGGGTAATTCACCCCTCCACTTT
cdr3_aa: CSASRGTGGNSPLHF

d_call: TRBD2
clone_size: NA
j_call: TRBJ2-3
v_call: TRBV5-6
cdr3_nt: TGTGCCAGCAGCTTGGCCTTCCGAGCGGGAGGGGCGGATACGCAGTATTTT
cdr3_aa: CASSLAFRAGGADTQYF

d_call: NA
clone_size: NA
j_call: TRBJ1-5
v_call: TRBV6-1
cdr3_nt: TGTGCCAGCAGTGACCCATTGGTTCAGCCCCAGCATTTT
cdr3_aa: CASSDPLVQPQHF

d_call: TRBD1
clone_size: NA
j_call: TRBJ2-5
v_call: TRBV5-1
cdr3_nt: TGCGCCAGCAGCTGGGACAGGGGGCAAGAGACCCAGTACTTC
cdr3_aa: CASSWDRGQETQYF

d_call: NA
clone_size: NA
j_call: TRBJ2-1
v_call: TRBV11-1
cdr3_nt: TGTGCCAGCAGCCCCCGGGGGTCAAATGAGCAGTTCTTC
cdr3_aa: CASSPRGSNEQFF

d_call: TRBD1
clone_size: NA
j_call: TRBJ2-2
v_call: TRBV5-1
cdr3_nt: TGCGCCAGCAGCTTGGGACAGGGGGCCGCCGGGGAGCTGTTTTTT
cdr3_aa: CASSLGQGAAGELFF

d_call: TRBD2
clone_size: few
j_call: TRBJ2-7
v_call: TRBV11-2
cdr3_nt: TGTGCCAGCAGCCCAGGAGTGACTAGCGGGAGTTACGAGCAGTACTTC
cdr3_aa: CASSPGVTSGSYEQYF

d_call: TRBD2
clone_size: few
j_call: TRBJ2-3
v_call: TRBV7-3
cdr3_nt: TGTGCCAGCAGCTTAGCGGGAGCGATGGCAGATACGCAGTATTTT
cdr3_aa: CASSLAGAMADTQYF

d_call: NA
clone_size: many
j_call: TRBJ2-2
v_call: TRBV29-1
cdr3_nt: TGCAGCGTCACAGGGTACACCGGGGAGCTGTTTTTT
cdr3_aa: CSVTGYTGELFF

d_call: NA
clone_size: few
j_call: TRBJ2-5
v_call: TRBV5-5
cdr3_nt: TGTGCCAGCAGCTTAATTCTACAGGGTCAAGAGACCCAGTACTTC
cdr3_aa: CASSLILQGQETQYF

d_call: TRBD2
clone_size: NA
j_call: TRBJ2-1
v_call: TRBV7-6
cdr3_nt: TGTGCCAGCAGCTCCCACACACCCGGGACTAGCAGTAATGAGCAGTTCTTC
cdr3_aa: CASSSHTPGTSSNEQFF

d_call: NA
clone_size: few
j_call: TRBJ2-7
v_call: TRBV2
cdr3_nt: TGTGCCAGCAGTCAATCAGGTTCGGGGGAAGGGCCAAGTGCGGGGCCTTCCTACGAGCAGTACTTC
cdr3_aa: CASSQSGSGEGPSAGPSYEQYF

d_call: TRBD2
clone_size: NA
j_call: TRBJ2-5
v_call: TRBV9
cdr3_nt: TGTGCCAGCAGCGCTAGGACTAGCGACATTTCGTACCAAGAGACCCAGTACTTC
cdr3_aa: CASSARTSDISYQETQYF

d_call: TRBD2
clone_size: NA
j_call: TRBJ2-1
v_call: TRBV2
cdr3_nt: TGTGCCAGCAGTGAATTGCCTGGACTAGCGGGAGTCGATGAGCAGTTCTTC
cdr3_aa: CASSELPGLAGVDEQFF

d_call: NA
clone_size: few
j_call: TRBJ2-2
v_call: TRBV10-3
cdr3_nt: TGTGCCATCAGTGATGGGGCGGGGAACACCGGGGAGCTGTTTTTT
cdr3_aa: CAISDGAGNTGELFF

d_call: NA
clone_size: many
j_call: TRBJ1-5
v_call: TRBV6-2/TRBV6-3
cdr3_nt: TGTGCCAGCACCACACGGGGAGACCATCAGCCCCAGCATTTT
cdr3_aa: CASTTRGDHQPQHF

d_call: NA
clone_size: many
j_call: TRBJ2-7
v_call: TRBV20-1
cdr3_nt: TGCAGTGCTAGAGACGACAGTAGTTTGTACGAGCAGTACTTC
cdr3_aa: CSARDDSSLYEQYF

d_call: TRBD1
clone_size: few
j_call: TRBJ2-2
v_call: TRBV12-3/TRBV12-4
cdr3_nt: TGTGCCACCGGGACAGGGTTGAACGGGGAGCTGTTTTTT
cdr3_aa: CATGTGLNGELFF

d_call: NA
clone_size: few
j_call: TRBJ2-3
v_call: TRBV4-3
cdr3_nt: TGCGCCAGCAGCCCCCCTTGCTTACGGGAGTATGTAGATACGCAGTATTTT
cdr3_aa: CASSPPCLREYVDTQYF